The following is a T cell receptor beta chain sequence with its context. CDR1 KGHDR and CDR2 SFDVKD come from the germline V gene. CDR3 length equals 16 residues. V was pared by 4 bases and J by 0 bases, with 12 bases between. If no ophthalmopathy progression occurred within 18 months, Graves' hyperthyroidism was stable. The study excluded patients with uncontrolled infection, other autoimmune disease, pregnancy or lactation. This sample is part of a study of T cells in Graves' hyperthyroidism and ophthalmopathy. Researchers amplified the TCR beta CDR3 regions from RNA transcripts. With the HTBI primer set, the TCR CDR3 went through a first round of RT-PCR. From the multiplex PCR reads, TCRdb called clonotypes with MiXCR, one entry per CDR3 protein. The profile shows a few hundred thousand distinct CDR3 sequences, 15% to 18% of them singletons.

J is TRBJ1-5 and V is TRBV24-1; D is undetermined. The sequenced sample consisted of blood. This TCR came from a young woman with Graves' hyperthyroidism. The chain's CDR3 is CATSDQQRYSNQPQHF. Written as DNA, the CDR3 is TGTGCCACCAGTGACCAACAGCGTTATAGCAATCAGCCCCAGCATTTT.